The clone carrying this T cell receptor beta chain was found a few times. Antigen unknown. The CDR3 length is 13 residues. CDR1 SGHRS and CDR2 YFSETQ come from the germline V gene. V was clipped by 4 bases and J by 4 bases, with 9 bases between them. This sample is part of a study of Ad26.COV2.S vaccination and SARS-CoV-2 variants. Study-wide background: Ad26.COV2.S was injected intramuscularly once or twice, 56 days apart. The study, taken as a whole, reports: Substantial breadth was reported for post-vaccination spike-specific CD8+ and CD4+ T cells.

Only in-frame clones appear in the TCRdb table, and some are missing; sequencing was by immunoSEQ multiplex PCR. This table has 330,000 or so clones, 90% appearing once. Regarding treatment: approximately 18 received Ad26.COV2.S at low or high dose, single or two shots; a few received placebo; per-sample allocation not given. Sampling occurred on day 63 after the first vaccine or placebo injection. At a Boston site, the person donating was an adult of 18-55 years. What was given as vaccine was an Ad26 vector encoding Wuhan-strain SARS-CoV-2 spike. The TCR originated in a person between 18 and 60 years old who received the Ad26.COV2.S COVID-19 vaccine or a placebo. The V gene is TRBV5-1, the J gene TRBJ1-3; D is undetermined. The sample was peripheral blood, taken in a trial of Ad26.COV2.S vaccine versus placebo. The CDR3 region is CASSPVGGNTIYF. As DNA, the CDR3 is TGCGCCAGCAGCCCCGTGGGGGGAAACACCATATATTTT.